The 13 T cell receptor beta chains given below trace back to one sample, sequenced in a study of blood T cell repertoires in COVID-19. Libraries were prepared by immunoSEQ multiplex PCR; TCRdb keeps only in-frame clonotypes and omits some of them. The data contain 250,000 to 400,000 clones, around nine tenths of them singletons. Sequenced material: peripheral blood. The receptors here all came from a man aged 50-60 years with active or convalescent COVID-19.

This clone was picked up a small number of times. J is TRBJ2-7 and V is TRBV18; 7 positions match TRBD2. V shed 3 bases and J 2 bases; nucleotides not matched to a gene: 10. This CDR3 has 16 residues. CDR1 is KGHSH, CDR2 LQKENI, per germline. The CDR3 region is CASSPGSPGGAYEQYF. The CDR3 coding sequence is TGTGCCAGCTCACCTGGATCCCCTGGGGGGGCCTACGAGCAGTACTTC.

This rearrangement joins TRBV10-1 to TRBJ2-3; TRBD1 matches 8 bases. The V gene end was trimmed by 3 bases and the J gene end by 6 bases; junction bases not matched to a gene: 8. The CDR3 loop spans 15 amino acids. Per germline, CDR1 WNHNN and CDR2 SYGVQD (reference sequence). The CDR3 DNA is TGCGCCAGCAGTGACCCGACAGGGGAACCGGATACGCAGTATTTT. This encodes CASSDPTGEPDTQYF.

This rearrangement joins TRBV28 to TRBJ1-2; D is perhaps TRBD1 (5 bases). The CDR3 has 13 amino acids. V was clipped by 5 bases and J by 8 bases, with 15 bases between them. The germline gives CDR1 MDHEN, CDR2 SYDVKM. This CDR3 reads CASSPPQGLGYTF. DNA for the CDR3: TGTGCCAGCAGTCCCCCCCAGGGCCTCGGCTACACCTTC.

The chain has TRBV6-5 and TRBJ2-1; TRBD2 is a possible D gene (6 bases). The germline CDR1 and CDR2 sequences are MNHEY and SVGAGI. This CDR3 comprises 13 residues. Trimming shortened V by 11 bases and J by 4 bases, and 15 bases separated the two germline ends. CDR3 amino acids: CAGRNSGYNEQFF. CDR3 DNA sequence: TGTGCCGGAAGAAATAGCGGATACAATGAGCAGTTCTTC.

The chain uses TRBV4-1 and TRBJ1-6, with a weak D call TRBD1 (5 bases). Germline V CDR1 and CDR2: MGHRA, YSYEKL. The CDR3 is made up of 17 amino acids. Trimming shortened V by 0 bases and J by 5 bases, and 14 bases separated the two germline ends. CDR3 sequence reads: CASSQDLETDNNSPLHF. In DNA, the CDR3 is TGCGCCAGCAGCCAAGATTTAGAGACGGACAATAATTCACCCCTCCACTTT.

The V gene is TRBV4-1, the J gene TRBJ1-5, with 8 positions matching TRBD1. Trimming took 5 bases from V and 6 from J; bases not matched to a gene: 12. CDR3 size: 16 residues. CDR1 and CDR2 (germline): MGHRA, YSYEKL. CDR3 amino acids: CASSEGFFRGPQPQHF. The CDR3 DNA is TGCGCCAGCAGCGAGGGTTTTTTCAGGGGGCCTCAGCCCCAGCATTTT.

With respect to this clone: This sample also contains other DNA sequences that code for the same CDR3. DNA for the CDR3: TGTGCCAGCAGGGGACAGGGCCATGAAAAACTGTTTTTT. Its protein product is CASRGQGHEKLFF. The rearrangement joins TRBV28 to TRBJ1-4; 9 positions match TRBD1. CDR3 length: 13 amino acids. The J segment lost 6 bases and the V segment lost 6 bases, leaving 2 bases of the junction unmatched. In germline, CDR1 is MDHEN, CDR2 SYDVKM. Full variable domain (remainder filled in from reference TRBV28 and TRBJ1-4): DVKVTQSSRYLVKRTGEKVFLECVQDMDHENMFWYRQDPGLGLRLIYFSYDVKMKEKGDIPEGYSVSREKKERFSLILESASTNQTSMYLCASRGQGHEKLFFGSGTQLSVL.

Here the CDR3 DNA reads TGTGCCAGCTCCCCCGCGAGGGGGAACTATGGCTACACCTTC. Protein sequence: CASSPARGNYGYTF. V and J are TRBV18 and TRBJ1-2; TRBD1 might be the D (6 bases). The V and J ends lost 6 bases and 2 bases respectively, with 13 bases between them. The V gene's germline CDR1 is KGHSH and CDR2 LQKENI. The CDR3 runs to 14 residues.

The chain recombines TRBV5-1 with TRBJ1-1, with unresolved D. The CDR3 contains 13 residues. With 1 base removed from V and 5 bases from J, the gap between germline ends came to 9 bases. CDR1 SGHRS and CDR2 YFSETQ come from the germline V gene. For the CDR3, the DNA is TGCGCCAGCAGCTTGTGGGAGTATACTGAAGCTTTCTTT. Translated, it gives CASSLWEYTEAFF. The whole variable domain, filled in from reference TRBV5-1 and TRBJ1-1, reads KAGVTQTPRYLIKTRGQQVTLSCSPISGHRSVSWYQQTPGQGLQFLFEYFSETQRNKGNFPGRFSGRQFSNSRSEMNVSTLELGDSALYLCASSLWEYTEAFFGQGTRLTVV.

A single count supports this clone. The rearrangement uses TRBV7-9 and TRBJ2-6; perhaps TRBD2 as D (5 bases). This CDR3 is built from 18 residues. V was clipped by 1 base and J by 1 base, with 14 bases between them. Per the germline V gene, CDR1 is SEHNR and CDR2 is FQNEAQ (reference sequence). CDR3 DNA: TGTGCCAGCAGCTTAGTGGACGGACTCGGTTCTGGGGCCAACGTCCTGACTTTC. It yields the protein CASSLVDGLGSGANVLTF. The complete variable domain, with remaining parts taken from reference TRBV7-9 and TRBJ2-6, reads DTGVSQNPRHKITKRGQNVTFRCDPISEHNRLYWYRQTLGQGPEFLTYFQNEAQLEKSRLLSDRFSAERPKGSFSTLEIQRTEQGDSAMYLCASSLVDGLGSGANVLTFGAGSRLTVL.

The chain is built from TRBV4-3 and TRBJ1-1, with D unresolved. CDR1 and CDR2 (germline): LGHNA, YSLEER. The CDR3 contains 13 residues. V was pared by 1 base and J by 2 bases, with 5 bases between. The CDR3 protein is CASSQASNTEAFF. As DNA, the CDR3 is TGCGCCAGCAGCCAAGCTAGCAACACTGAAGCTTTCTTT.

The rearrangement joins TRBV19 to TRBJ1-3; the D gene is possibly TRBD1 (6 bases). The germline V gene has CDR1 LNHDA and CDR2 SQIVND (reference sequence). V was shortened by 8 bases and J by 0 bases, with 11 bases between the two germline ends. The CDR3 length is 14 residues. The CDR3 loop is CASSRQASGNTIYF. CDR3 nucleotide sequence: TGTGCCAGTTCCCGACAGGCCTCTGGAAACACCATATATTTT. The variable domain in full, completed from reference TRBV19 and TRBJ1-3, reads DGGITQSPKYLFRKEGQNVTLSCEQNLNHDAMYWYRQDPGQGLRLIYYSQIVNDFQKGDIAEGYSVSREKKESFPLTVTSAQKNPTAFYLCASSRQASGNTIYFGEGSWLTVV.

The CDR3 loop reads CASRGEGLEQFF. The CDR3 coding sequence is TGTGCCAGCAGAGGGGAGGGCCTTGAGCAGTTCTTC. The V and J genes are TRBV2 and TRBJ2-1; 7 bases agree with TRBD2. Germline V gene data show CDR1 as SNHLY and CDR2 as FYNNEI. With V trimmed by 6 bases and J by 9 bases, 5 bases remained unmatched. This CDR3 spans 12 amino acids.